These T cell receptor beta chains were read from a single sample in a study of cytomegalovirus exposure and HLA in healthy donors. Profiled with immunoSEQ multiplex PCR; TCRdb holds only in-frame clones, not every one. The sample includes 100,000 to 150,000 clones, around 79% seen only once; the top ten take about 6%. The sample taken for sequencing was PBMCs. Receptors originate from a woman aged 40 to 55 in good health and CMV-seronegative. CDR3s include the opening cysteine and the closing phenylalanine or tryptophan. D genes are given only for firm matches. Clone size is shown for a subset of rows, as once, few, many or a class of expanded clone.

j_call: TRBJ1-2; v_call: TRBV5-4; clone_size: NA; d_call: TRBD1; cdr3_nt: TGTGCCAGCAGTAAAAACGCAGGGACAGTCTATGGCTACACCTTC; cdr3_aa: CASSKNAGTVYGYTF
j_call: TRBJ1-2; v_call: TRBV18; clone_size: NA; d_call: TRBD1; cdr3_nt: TGTGCCAGCTCAGCGGGACAGGGCTATGGCTACACCTTC; cdr3_aa: CASSAGQGYGYTF
j_call: TRBJ2-2; v_call: TRBV7-2; clone_size: NA; d_call: NA; cdr3_nt: TGTGCCAGCAGCTCCTCGTCCGGGGAGCTGTTTTTT; cdr3_aa: CASSSSSGELFF
j_call: TRBJ1-1; v_call: TRBV5-1; clone_size: NA; d_call: TRBD1; cdr3_nt: TGCGCCAGCAGCCCAGCGGACAGGGCGAACACTGAAGCTTTCTTT; cdr3_aa: CASSPADRANTEAFF
j_call: TRBJ2-1; v_call: TRBV27; clone_size: NA; d_call: NA; cdr3_nt: TGTGCCAGCAGTTTACTAGTGAGCTCCTACAATGAGCAGTTCTTC; cdr3_aa: CASSLLVSSYNEQFF
j_call: TRBJ2-7; v_call: TRBV6-5; clone_size: NA; d_call: TRBD2; cdr3_nt: TGTGCCAGCAGCCGGGGACTAGCGGGAGCCTACGAGCAGTACTTC; cdr3_aa: CASSRGLAGAYEQYF
j_call: TRBJ2-7; v_call: TRBV4-1; clone_size: NA; d_call: TRBD2; cdr3_nt: TGCGCCAGCAGCCAAAAGTTAAGGACTAGCCACTACGAGCAGTACTTC; cdr3_aa: CASSQKLRTSHYEQYF
j_call: TRBJ2-1; v_call: TRBV19; clone_size: NA; d_call: NA; cdr3_nt: TGTGCCAGTAGTCGTCGGGAGTGGAATGAGCAGTTCTTC; cdr3_aa: CASSRREWNEQFF
j_call: TRBJ1-2; v_call: TRBV19; clone_size: NA; d_call: TRBD1; cdr3_nt: TGTGCCAGTAGCTCGGACAGGGCTGGCTACACCTTC; cdr3_aa: CASSSDRAGYTF
j_call: TRBJ2-7; v_call: TRBV7-9; clone_size: NA; d_call: TRBD2; cdr3_nt: TGTGCCAGCAGCCCCGGGACTAGCGGGAGGGATCCTTCCTACGAGCAGTACTTC; cdr3_aa: CASSPGTSGRDPSYEQYF
j_call: TRBJ2-7; v_call: TRBV5-1; clone_size: NA; d_call: TRBD2; cdr3_nt: TGCGCCAGCAGCTCCGGGACTAGCGGGAGGGCCGTTGACGAGCAGTACTTC; cdr3_aa: CASSSGTSGRAVDEQYF
j_call: TRBJ2-5; v_call: TRBV2; clone_size: NA; d_call: NA; cdr3_nt: TGTGCCAGCAGCGCCAGGGCGCGTGGAATAACTTACCCAGAGACCCAGTACTTC; cdr3_aa: CASSARARGITYPETQYF
j_call: TRBJ1-1; v_call: TRBV5-1; clone_size: NA; d_call: TRBD1; cdr3_nt: TGCGCCAGCAGTCCCCGGACAGGGGGTACTGAAGCTTTCTTT; cdr3_aa: CASSPRTGGTEAFF
j_call: TRBJ2-5; v_call: TRBV2; clone_size: NA; d_call: NA; cdr3_nt: TGTGCCAGCAGTGAGGAAATAGGCAGGGGAGAGACCCAGTACTTC; cdr3_aa: CASSEEIGRGETQYF
j_call: TRBJ1-5; v_call: TRBV6-5; clone_size: NA; d_call: NA; cdr3_nt: TGTGCCAGCAGACTACAGACTAATAGCAATCAGCCCCAGCATTTT; cdr3_aa: CASRLQTNSNQPQHF
j_call: TRBJ2-7; v_call: TRBV11-2; clone_size: few; d_call: TRBD1; cdr3_nt: TGTGCCAGCAGCTCCCAGACAGGGAAAGGCTACGAGCAGTACTTC; cdr3_aa: CASSSQTGKGYEQYF
j_call: TRBJ2-3; v_call: TRBV5-1; clone_size: NA; d_call: TRBD2; cdr3_nt: TGCGCCAGCAGGCTCGCGGGAGTAGTAGATACGCAGTATTTT; cdr3_aa: CASRLAGVVDTQYF
j_call: TRBJ2-7; v_call: TRBV25-1; clone_size: few; d_call: TRBD2; cdr3_nt: TGTGCCAGCAGTGAATCCCTAGCGGGCAACTCCTACGAGCAGTACTTC; cdr3_aa: CASSESLAGNSYEQYF
j_call: TRBJ2-7; v_call: TRBV6-6; clone_size: few; d_call: TRBD2; cdr3_nt: TGTGCCAGCAGTTACGGGACTAGGAGCTCCTACGAGCAGTACTTC; cdr3_aa: CASSYGTRSSYEQYF
j_call: TRBJ2-5; v_call: TRBV27; clone_size: NA; d_call: NA; cdr3_nt: TGTGCCAGCAGTTTATTAGGCCGGGAGTACCAAGAGACCCAGTACTTC; cdr3_aa: CASSLLGREYQETQYF
j_call: TRBJ2-7; v_call: TRBV28; clone_size: NA; d_call: TRBD2; cdr3_nt: TGTGCCAGCAGTTTGGGGACTAGCGGGAGAGGGTCCTACGAGCAGTACTTC; cdr3_aa: CASSLGTSGRGSYEQYF
j_call: TRBJ1-5; v_call: TRBV6-6; clone_size: NA; d_call: NA; cdr3_nt: TGTGCCAGCAGTTACTCTTATGGAGGCAATCAGCCCCAGCATTTT; cdr3_aa: CASSYSYGGNQPQHF
j_call: TRBJ1-2; v_call: TRBV6-1; clone_size: NA; d_call: TRBD1; cdr3_nt: TGTGCCAGCAGTCGGGACAGAGGTAACTATGGCTACACCTTC; cdr3_aa: CASSRDRGNYGYTF
j_call: TRBJ1-2; v_call: TRBV7-9; clone_size: NA; d_call: NA; cdr3_nt: TGTGCCAGCAGCCTCCAAGGTGGAGGACGTTACTATGGCTACACCTTC; cdr3_aa: CASSLQGGGRYYGYTF